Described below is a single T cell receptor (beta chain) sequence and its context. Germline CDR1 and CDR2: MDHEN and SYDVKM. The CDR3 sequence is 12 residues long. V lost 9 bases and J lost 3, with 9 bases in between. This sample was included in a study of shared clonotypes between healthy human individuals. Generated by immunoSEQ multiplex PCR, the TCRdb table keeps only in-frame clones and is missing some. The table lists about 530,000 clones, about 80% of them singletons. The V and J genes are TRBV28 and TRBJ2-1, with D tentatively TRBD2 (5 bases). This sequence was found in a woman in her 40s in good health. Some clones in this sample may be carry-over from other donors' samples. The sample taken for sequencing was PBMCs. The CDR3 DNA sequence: TGTGCCAGTACCGGGAACTACAATGAGCAGTTCTTC. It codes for CASTGNYNEQFF.